Listed here are 28 T cell receptor beta chains from one sample, sequenced in a study of T cells in Graves' hyperthyroidism and ophthalmopathy (dated by TCRdb to the late 2010s). The library was obtained by multiplex PCR. Instrument on record: Illumina HiSeq 2000. Amplification of TCR beta CDR3 regions was carried out from RNA transcripts. For the first round of RT-PCR on the TCR CDR3, the HTBI primer set was used together with the Qiagen OneStep RT-PCR kit. Through fastp at Q25 and MiXCR, TCRdb rebuilt clones from the public reads, retaining in-frame beta chains. Every distinct CDR3 protein forms one entry, paired with its most common genes and DNA. The sample has 450,000 to 550,000 distinct CDR3 sequences on record, around 22% of them singletons. Around 11% of the sample comes from the top ten. The source material was blood. The receptor source for this set is a woman aged 25-40 years with Graves' ophthalmopathy.

This clonotype occurred many times. One junction end does not reproduce the germline sequence, and a read error may be involved. This sequence joins TRBV15 and TRBJ2-2; 7 bases are shared with TRBD1. The length of the CDR3 is 14 residues. The germline gives CDR1 LNHNV, CDR2 YYDKDF (reference sequence). CDR3 region: CATGTAIETGELFF. The CDR3 DNA follows: TGTGCCACCGGGACAGCTATTGAAACCGGAGAGCTGTTTTTT. Using reference TRBV15 and TRBJ2-2 for the parts outside the CDR3, the full variable domain is DAMVIQNPRYQVTQFGKPVTLSCSQTLNHNVMYWYQQKSSQAPKLLFHYYDKDFNNEADTPDNFQSRRPNTSFCFLDIRSPGLGDTAMYLCATGTAIETGELFFGEGSRLTVL.

This clonotype was observed at least ten times. The J gene is TRBJ1-1, the V gene TRBV6-5; TRBD1 is a possible D gene (5 bases). Germline-derived CDR1 and CDR2 are MNHEY and SVGAGI. V was clipped by 4 bases and J by 4 bases, with 16 bases between them. This CDR3 is 15 amino acids long. The CDR3 DNA reads TGTGCCAGCAGTTCCTACTTAGGGGTTGGCACTGAAGCTTTCTTT. It codes for CASSSYLGVGTEAFF.

This clonotype was found many times. The chain is built from TRBV7-2 and TRBJ1-6; TRBD1 is a possible D gene (6 bases). The length of the CDR3 is 14 residues. The germline V gene has CDR1 SGHTA and CDR2 FQGNSA. V lost 2 bases and J 8 bases, leaving 10 bases between the germline ends. CDR3 nucleotides: TGTGCCAGCAGCTTAAGGGCAGGGGATTCACCCCTCCACTTT. It specifies CASSLRAGDSPLHF.

J is TRBJ2-5 and V is TRBV27; TRBD1 agrees at 9 bases. The germline gives CDR1 MNHEY, CDR2 SMNVEV (reference sequence). CDR3 size: 16 residues. The V gene end was trimmed by 4 bases and the J gene end by 1 base; junction bases not matched to a gene: 7. CDR3 in amino acids: CASSSETGGLQETQYF. CDR3 sequence (DNA): TGTGCCAGCAGTTCGGAGACAGGGGGTCTCCAAGAGACCCAGTACTTC.

The rearrangement links TRBV4-2 to TRBJ2-5; possibly TRBD1 or TRBD2 for D (5 bases each). The CDR3 is 15 residues long. Trimming shortened V by 3 bases and J by 5 bases, and 16 bases separated the two germline ends. Looked up from germline, CDR1 is LGHNA and CDR2 is YNFKEQ. The CDR3 sequence: CASSQRGKQAETQYF. CDR3 nucleotide sequence: TGTGCCAGCAGCCAGAGGGGAAAGCAGGCGGAGACCCAGTACTTC.

This clonotype was detected many times. V is TRBV27 and J is TRBJ2-7, with TRBD1 identical over 8 bases. Trimming took 0 bases from V and 4 from J; bases not matched to a gene: 8. The CDR3 extends over 16 amino acids. CDR1 is MNHEY and CDR2 is SMNVEV in the germline V gene (reference sequence). DNA of the CDR3: TGTGCCAGCAGTTTATCGGGGGCAGGGGGCTCGTACGAGCAGTACTTC. The encoded protein is CASSLSGAGGSYEQYF.

There are many counts of this clonotype. This chain uses TRBV12-3 or TRBV12-4 with TRBJ2-2; D is undetermined. Between the trimmed V and J ends, which lost 3 bases and 6 bases, there was a span of 8 bases. The CDR3 totals 13 residues. In DNA, the CDR3 is TGTGCCAGCAGTTTCCGGCCCCCCGGGGAGCTGTTTTTT. As protein: CASSFRPPGELFF.

This clonotype has ten or more counts. The chain employs TRBV27 and TRBJ2-2; 7 bases are a match to TRBD1. The germline V gene encodes CDR1 MNHEY and CDR2 SMNVEV (reference sequence). The V and J ends lost 5 bases and 7 bases, in that order; junction bases with no gene match: 7. This CDR3 contains 14 residues. CDR3 residues: CASSPDRVVGELFF. The CDR3 DNA reads TGTGCCAGCAGTCCAGACAGGGTGGTCGGGGAGCTGTTTTTT.

In its sample, this clonotype was seen many times. This sequence joins TRBV3-1 and TRBJ1-3; possible D gene TRBD1, 6 bases. Germline-derived CDR1 and CDR2 are LGHDT and YNNKEL (reference sequence). Trimming removed 2 bases from V and 5 bases from J, with 10 bases in between. The CDR3 totals 14 residues. The CDR3 DNA is TGTGCCAGCAGCCAAAGACAGGCAAGAAACACCATATATTTT. Translating gives CASSQRQARNTIYF.

This clonotype has ten or more counts. The rearrangement joins TRBV27 to TRBJ1-1; D ambiguous. Germline lookup yields CDR1 MNHEY and CDR2 SMNVEV (reference sequence). The CDR3 totals 11 residues. V was pared by 6 bases and J by 5 bases, with 7 bases between. The CDR3 here is CASRGGTEAFF. As DNA, the CDR3 is TGTGCCAGCAGGGGAGGTACTGAAGCTTTCTTT.

There are many counts of this clonotype. The rearrangement joins TRBV6-1 to TRBJ2-7, with TRBD1 matching over 9 bases. The CDR3 contains 15 residues. Unmatched junction bases numbered 4, after V lost 0 bases and J lost 4 bases. Germline-derived CDR1 and CDR2 are MNHNS and SASEGT. The CDR3 here is CASSEALGQGYEQYF. CDR3 sequence (DNA): TGTGCCAGCAGTGAAGCGTTAGGACAGGGGTACGAGCAGTACTTC.

This clonotype turned up a few times. The gene calls are TRBV28 and TRBJ1-1; the D is unclear. Germline CDR1 and CDR2: MDHEN and SYDVKM. The V gene lost 6 bases and the J gene lost 0 bases, with 17 bases spanning the gap. CDR3 length equals 16 residues. The CDR3 DNA reads TGTGCCAGCAGCTCAACCTTCCGGGGAGTGAACACTGAAGCTTTCTTT. Translation: CASSSTFRGVNTEAFF.

In this sample, this clonotype turned up many times. V usage is TRBV6-2 or TRBV6-3 and J usage is TRBJ1-1; 7 bases match TRBD1. This CDR3 is 16 amino acids long. Germline V gene data show CDR1 as MNHEY and CDR2 as SVGEGT. Trimming removed 8 bases from V and 4 bases from J; junction bases left unmatched: 16. The chain's CDR3 is CASGRTGEEGPTEAFF. DNA for the CDR3: TGTGCCAGCGGACGTACAGGGGAGGAGGGACCCACTGAAGCTTTCTTT.

The rearrangement uses TRBV5-1 and TRBJ2-5, with no clear D. Germline CDR1 and CDR2: SGHRS and YFSETQ. V lost 4 bases and J lost 2, with 15 bases in between. The CDR3 contains 15 residues. CDR3: CASSPTRAGQETQYF. CDR3 nucleotide sequence: TGCGCCAGCAGCCCGACCCGCGCTGGGCAAGAGACCCAGTACTTC.

This clonotype was found many times. The chain uses TRBV7-9 and TRBJ1-5; D uncertain. Germline CDR1 reads SEHNR; CDR2 reads FQNEAQ (reference sequence). The length of the CDR3 is 13 residues. Trimming took off 1 base at V and 5 bases at J, with 6 bases between the two ends. The CDR3 DNA reads as TGTGCCAGCAGCTTAGGAGTCGATCAGCCCCAGCATTTT. Translation gives CASSLGVDQPQHF. The variable domain in full, with the rest retrieved from reference TRBV7-9 and TRBJ1-5, is DTGVSQNPRHKITKRGQNVTFRCDPISEHNRLYWYRQTLGQGPEFLTYFQNEAQLEKSRLLSDRFSAERPKGSFSTLEIQRTEQGDSAMYLCASSLGVDQPQHFGDGTRLSIL.

The CDR3 protein is CASRSTGTTDYEQYF. In nucleotides, the CDR3 is TGTGCCAGCAGGTCGACCGGGACTACGGACTACGAGCAGTACTTC. This sequence joins TRBV6-1 and TRBJ2-7; 7 nucleotides agree with TRBD2. CDR1 is MNHNS, CDR2 SASEGT, per germline. After removal of 6 bases from V and 3 bases from J, the junction contained 11 bases not matched to a gene. The CDR3 is made up of 15 amino acids.

This clonotype was observed a single time. This chain connects TRBV19 to TRBJ1-2; D uncertain. The V end lost 8 bases, the J end lost 4 bases, and 11 bases lay between the germline ends. Germline-derived CDR1 and CDR2 are LNHDA and SQIVND (reference sequence). The CDR3 runs to 12 residues. CDR3 protein: CASSPDAYGYTF. For the CDR3, the DNA is TGTGCCAGTTCCCCGGACGCCTATGGCTACACCTTC.

This clonotype appeared many times. V is TRBV29-1 and J is TRBJ2-7, with 9 bases matching TRBD1. V lost 6 bases and J lost 4; bases outside the gene matches: 7. From germline, CDR1 is SQVTM and CDR2 ANQGSEA. This CDR3 has 13 residues. This chain's CDR3 is CSVQTGGFYEQYF. The CDR3 nucleotides are TGCAGCGTCCAAACAGGGGGCTTTTACGAGCAGTACTTC.

V is TRBV12-3 or TRBV12-4 and J is TRBJ2-7, with 9 bases matching TRBD1. V lost 6 bases to trimming and J lost 6 bases; unmatched junction nucleotides: 9. The CDR3 loop spans 14 amino acids. DNA for the CDR3: TGTGCCAGCAGCCAGGACAGGGGCCCACGCGAGCAGTACTTC. Protein sequence: CASSQDRGPREQYF.

There are many counts of this clonotype. The chain couples TRBV7-2 to TRBJ1-1; D is ambiguous. The germline V gene has CDR1 SGHTA and CDR2 FQGNSA. V was trimmed by 4 bases and J by 5 bases, leaving 17 bases between them. The CDR3 runs to 15 residues. The CDR3 region has the DNA TGTGCCAGCAGCTCGTTCGGGGTAAAGTATACTGAAGCTTTCTTT. As protein: CASSSFGVKYTEAFF.

This clonotype has only a few counts. The rearrangement links TRBV3-1 to TRBJ1-2, with a possible D match to TRBD1 (6 bases). V was clipped by 4 bases and J by 6 bases, with 21 bases between them. The CDR3 extends over 16 amino acids. CDR1 is LGHDT, CDR2 YNNKEL, per germline (reference sequence). In nucleotides, the CDR3 is TGTGCCAGCAGCCGAAGGGAGTCGTCCAGGGGAAATGGCTACACCTTC. Protein sequence: CASSRRESSRGNGYTF.

The rearrangement links TRBV7-2 to TRBJ2-7, with 7 positions matching TRBD2. The CDR3 spans 15 residues. The V gene end was trimmed by 5 bases and the J gene end by 3 bases; junction bases not matched to a gene: 10. Germline V gene data show CDR1 as SGHTA and CDR2 as FQGNSA. The CDR3 DNA reads TGTGCCAGCAGCCCCGGTCTAGCGGAGTTCTACGAGCAGTACTTC. This codes for CASSPGLAEFYEQYF.

This chain links TRBV7-7 with TRBJ2-7, with D perhaps being TRBD1 or TRBD2 (5 bases each). Trimming removed 5 bases at V and 3 bases at J, with 20 bases between. The CDR3 has 16 residues. Germline loops: CDR1 SSHAT, CDR2 FNYEAQ (reference sequence). The DNA of the CDR3 is TGTGCCAGCAGCCATTCGGGACGGGTCTTAAGCTACGAGCAGTACTTC. This codes for CASSHSGRVLSYEQYF.

This clonotype came up many times. The chain combines TRBV6-2 or TRBV6-3 with TRBJ2-2; 7 positions match TRBD2. This CDR3 is built from 14 residues. Germline V gene data show CDR1 as MNHEY and CDR2 as SVGEGT. V trimming: 6 bases; J trimming: 5 bases; junction bases outside the gene matches: 6. The CDR3 coding sequence is TGTGCCAGCAGGGGACTAAGTCCGACCGGGGAGCTGTTTTTT. This gives the protein CASRGLSPTGELFF.

This clonotype turned up a few times. The chain uses TRBV20-1 and TRBJ2-5; D is uncertain. This CDR3 region has 14 residues. CDR1 is DFQATT, CDR2 SNEGSKA, per germline (reference sequence). Trimming took 3 bases from V and 5 from J, leaving 16 bases between them. The DNA of the CDR3 is TGCAGTGCTAGGAAAGGTCAGACCCGGGAGACCCAGTACTTC. This gives the protein CSARKGQTRETQYF.

The table lists this clonotype with many counts. The chain carries TRBV5-8 and TRBJ1-1; D gene unclear. CDR1 and CDR2 (germline): SGHTS, YDEGEE. The CDR3 covers 14 residues. V was pared by 2 bases and J by 0 bases, with 8 bases between. Here the CDR3 reads CASSFQALNTEAFF. The CDR3 region has the DNA TGTGCCAGCAGCTTTCAAGCCTTGAACACTGAAGCTTTCTTT.

The V gene is TRBV7-2, the J gene TRBJ1-2; the D gene is possibly TRBD1 (5 bases). The germline V gene encodes CDR1 SGHTA and CDR2 FQGNSA. The CDR3 runs to 15 residues. V lost 1 base to trimming and J lost 0 bases, with 9 bases between them. CDR3 DNA sequence: TGTGCCAGCAGCTTAGGACAGCCGACTAACTATGGCTACACCTTC. This translates into CASSLGQPTNYGYTF.

Remarks on this clonotype: One junction end disagrees with the germline gene, perhaps due to a read error. CDR3: CASTPFGNSDRMQCF. In DNA, the CDR3 is TGTGCCAGCACCCCTTTTGGGAACAGCGACCGAATGCAGTGCTTC. The gene calls are TRBV6-2 or TRBV6-3 and TRBJ2-7; D gene unclear. Germline V gene data show CDR1 as MNHEY and CDR2 as SVGEGT. The CDR3 totals 15 residues.